This TCR beta chain originates from a study of shared T cell receptors in the human thymus. CDR1 SNHLY and CDR2 FYNNEI come from the germline V gene. With V trimmed by 7 bases and J by 8 bases, 10 bases remained unmatched. The CDR3 is 15 amino acids. Sequencing used immunoSEQ multiplex PCR; TCRdb keeps in-frame clones, though not all of them. Altogether some 700,000 clones are present, approximately 85% being singletons, with the ten largest covering roughly 0.01%. The same data also went into a second study, on human thymus T cells. That source adds: Resected material from corrective heart surgery provided the thymus tissue analysed. Thymic and blood repertoires showed apparently biased V and J gene usage. There were highly overlapping thymic repertoires among unrelated individuals, as related research reported.

V usage is TRBV2 and J usage is TRBJ1-6; 8 nucleotides line up with TRBD1. What was sequenced was thymocytes. The sequence was obtained from a girl less than two years old with a congenital heart defect. CDR3 coding DNA: TGTGCCAGCATTCGGGAGCAGGGGGCTTATTCACCCCTCCACTTT. Protein product: CASIREQGAYSPLHF.